The 29 T cell receptor beta chains reported below all come from one sample, sequenced in a study of beta chain features in type 1 diabetes. Of the isolated RNA, all was reverse transcribed, and so the sequenced material was expressed TCRB transcripts. TCRdb's copy holds only in-frame clones and misses some; the assay was immunoSEQ multiplex PCR. Counted here are under 900,000 clones, roughly 15% occurring once; the ten biggest clones make up 0.02% to 0.025%. Sequences were obtained from naive CD4+ T cells from blood. The receptors were sampled from a woman in her late teens or twenties in good health.

The chain has TRBV6-6 and TRBJ1-4, with a tentative D call TRBD1 (6 bases). The germline gives CDR1 MNHNY, CDR2 SVGAGI (reference sequence). CDR3 size: 14 residues. Deletions cut 4 bases from V and 8 bases from J, with 14 bases between. The CDR3 region has the DNA TGTGCCAGCAGTTTGGGGGGCTTGGCGGAAAAACTGTTTTTT. It translates to CASSLGGLAEKLFF.

In its sample, this clone was seen a few times. The sample contains more than one DNA sequence encoding this CDR3. The CDR3 DNA sequence: TGTGCCAGCTCACCCGCCTCCTACGAGCAGTACTTC. Translating it yields CASSPASYEQYF. V is TRBV18 and J is TRBJ2-7; D remains unclear. Germline loops: CDR1 KGHSH, CDR2 LQKENI. This CDR3 has 12 amino acids. Trimming took off 3 bases at V and 0 bases at J, with 3 bases between the two ends. Combining the CDR3 with reference TRBV18 and TRBJ2-7 gives the whole variable domain NAGVMQNPRHLVRRRGQEARLRCSPMKGHSHVYWYRQLPEEGLKFMVYLQKENIIDESGMPKERFSAEFPKEGPSILRIQQVVRGDSAAYFCASSPASYEQYFGPGTRLTVT.

The chain combines TRBV7-3 with TRBJ2-6, with 11 bases aligning to TRBD2. Germline CDR1 reads SGHTA; CDR2 reads FQGTGA. V trimming: 1 base; J trimming: 1 base; junction bases outside the gene matches: 9. The CDR3 is made up of 20 amino acids. The CDR3 coding sequence is TGTGCCAGCAGCTTAAGGGCTGGGCTAGCGGGAGGTTCTGGGGCCAACGTCCTGACTTTC. Its translation is CASSLRAGLAGGSGANVLTF.

This chain joins TRBV7-2 and TRBJ2-5; 7 nucleotides agree with TRBD2. V lost 2 bases to trimming and J lost 4 bases; unmatched junction nucleotides: 7. The CDR3 sequence is 15 residues long. The germline V gene encodes CDR1 SGHTA and CDR2 FQGNSA. CDR3: CASSLIAGGIETQYF. In DNA form, the CDR3 reads TGTGCCAGCAGCTTAATAGCGGGTGGGATAGAGACCCAGTACTTC.

This clone was observed a handful of times. CDR3: CASRQGTSYEQYF. CDR3 bases: TGTGCCAGTAGACAGGGGACCTCCTACGAGCAGTACTTC. This chain links TRBV6-5 with TRBJ2-7; 8 nucleotides match TRBD1. V was pared by 9 bases and J by 0 bases, with 4 bases of the junction left unmatched. CDR3 length: 13 amino acids. Germline CDR1 is MNHEY and CDR2 is SVGAGI.

The rearrangement joins TRBV6-6 to TRBJ2-7; weak D call: TRBD2 (6 bases). Germline lookup yields CDR1 MNHNY and CDR2 SVGAGI (reference sequence). V lost 5 bases and J 0 bases, leaving 17 bases between the germline ends. The CDR3 is 16 amino acids. The CDR3 nucleotides read TGTGCCAGCAGTCCCCGGGCGGGACCTTACTCCTACGAGCAGTACTTC. It yields the protein CASSPRAGPYSYEQYF.

The sample holds a few counts of this clone. Other nucleotide sequences in the sample specify the same CDR3. The chain links TRBV7-3 to TRBJ2-3; D remains unclear. The CDR3 sequence is 13 residues long. V was shortened by 2 bases and J by 6 bases, with 9 bases between the two germline ends. CDR1 SGHTA and CDR2 FQGTGA come from the germline V gene. CDR3 DNA: TGTGCCAGCAGCTTAGGGTTCCGGGATACGCAGTATTTT. It specifies CASSLGFRDTQYF. Based on the CDR3 plus reference TRBV7-3 and TRBJ2-3, the full variable domain is GAGVSQTPSNKVTEKGKYVELRCDPISGHTALYWYRQSLGQGPEFLIYFQGTGAADDSGLPNDRFFAVRPEGSVSTLKIQRTERGDSAVYLCASSLGFRDTQYFGPGTRLTVL.

The J gene is TRBJ2-1, the V gene TRBV12-5; D is perhaps TRBD2 (6 bases). V gave up 5 bases and J gave up 7 bases, with 18 bases separating them. Germline V gene data show CDR1 as LGHNT and CDR2 as FRNRAP. CDR3 size: 15 residues. CDR3 loop: CASGLLRLDENEQFF. CDR3 nucleotides: TGTGCTAGTGGTCTCCTCCGACTAGATGAAAATGAGCAGTTCTTC.

This clone was observed a handful of times. This chain joins TRBV4-3 and TRBJ1-1; TRBD1 matches 7 bases. Germline lookup yields CDR1 LGHNA and CDR2 YSLEER. Germline trimming cut 2 bases from V and 1 base from J; bases unmatched to any gene: 4. The CDR3 sequence is 15 residues long. CDR3 DNA: TGCGCCAGCAGCCAACGGACAGGAGAGAACACTGAAGCTTTCTTT. It encodes CASSQRTGENTEAFF.

Only a few counts were recorded for this clone. This sequence joins TRBV19 and TRBJ1-5; unclear D gene. The V end lost 3 bases, the J end lost 1 base, and 7 bases lay between the germline ends. Germline V gene lookup returns CDR1 LNHDA and CDR2 SQIVND (reference sequence). This CDR3 has 14 amino acids. CDR3 sequence (DNA): TGTGCCAGTAGTATGTCTAGGAGCAATCAGCCCCAGCATTTT. Translating gives CASSMSRSNQPQHF.

J is TRBJ2-5 and V is TRBV5-1, with TRBD1 matching 7 bases. The CDR3 loop spans 15 amino acids. V lost 0 bases, J lost 5 bases, and 7 bases stayed unmatched. Germline CDR1 SGHRS, CDR2 YFSETQ. This CDR3 is CASSLGIGGRETQYF. The CDR3 nucleotides are TGCGCCAGCAGCTTGGGTATAGGGGGCAGGGAGACCCAGTACTTC.

The V and J genes are TRBV5-1 and TRBJ2-1, with 11 bases that match TRBD2. This CDR3 has 16 residues. The V gene's germline CDR1 is SGHRS and CDR2 YFSETQ. V was pared by 0 bases and J by 4 bases, with 3 bases of the junction left unmatched. CDR3 loop: CASSLGTSGSYNEQFF. As DNA, the CDR3 is TGCGCCAGCAGCTTGGGGACTAGCGGGTCTTACAATGAGCAGTTCTTC.

J is TRBJ1-4 and V is TRBV15, with 8 bases that match TRBD1. From germline, CDR1 is LNHNV and CDR2 YYDKDF (reference sequence). The CDR3 spans 13 residues. Unmatched junction bases numbered 3, after V lost 8 bases and J lost 4 bases. CDR3 in amino acids: CATRTGLNEKLFF. The CDR3 DNA is TGTGCCACCCGGACAGGGCTTAATGAAAAACTGTTTTTT.

This clone occurred a few times. The chain links TRBV7-2 to TRBJ2-1; 11 bases fit TRBD2. The CDR3 runs 18 residues. Germline loops: CDR1 SGHTA, CDR2 FQGNSA. J was trimmed by 1 base and V by 0 bases; bases with no gene match: 5. The DNA of the CDR3 is TGTGCCAGCAGCTTAGCGCGGACTAGCGGGTGGTCCTACAATGAGCAGTTCTTC. This gives the protein CASSLARTSGWSYNEQFF.

This clone occurred a few times. CDR3 bases: TGTGCCAGCAGTTCGAATTCAGGGATGGAAAAAGAAAAACTGTTTTTT. The encoded protein is CASSSNSGMEKEKLFF. This sequence joins TRBV28 and TRBJ1-4; a weak D match, TRBD1 (5 bases). V was trimmed by 4 bases and J by 8 bases, leaving 20 bases between them. The CDR3 has 16 residues. CDR1 and CDR2 from the germline V gene are MDHEN and SYDVKM.

The rearrangement links TRBV4-2 to TRBJ2-1; no clear D gene. Trimming left V 0 bases short and J 1 base short, with 10 bases between. Germline CDR1 LGHNA, CDR2 YNFKEQ. The CDR3 spans 16 residues. The chain's CDR3 is CASSQEGERSYNEQFF. DNA of the CDR3: TGTGCCAGCAGCCAAGAGGGCGAACGGTCCTACAATGAGCAGTTCTTC.

This rearrangement joins TRBV28 to TRBJ2-7; a weak D match, TRBD1 (5 bases). This CDR3 comprises 14 residues. Trimming took off 5 bases at V and 3 bases at J, with 14 bases between the two ends. Germline V CDR1 and CDR2: MDHEN, SYDVKM. DNA for the CDR3: TGTGCCAGCAGTCGTGGACAAAGCTTCTACGAGCAGTACTTC. It encodes CASSRGQSFYEQYF. Full variable domain (outside the CDR3, taken from reference TRBV28 and TRBJ2-7): DVKVTQSSRYLVKRTGEKVFLECVQDMDHENMFWYRQDPGLGLRLIYFSYDVKMKEKGDIPEGYSVSREKKERFSLILESASTNQTSMYLCASSRGQSFYEQYFGPGTRLTVT.

The V and J genes are TRBV5-4 and TRBJ2-2; 10 bases match TRBD2. The CDR3 consists of 16 residues. With V trimmed by 0 bases and J by 7 bases, 6 bases remained unmatched. Germline assignment: CDR1 SGHNT and CDR2 YYREEE (reference sequence). The CDR3 DNA is TGTGCCAGCAGCTTGGGGCTAGCGGGAGTAGGCGGGGAGCTGTTTTTT. Translating it yields CASSLGLAGVGGELFF.

This clone was seen a handful of times. This chain joins TRBV5-4 and TRBJ2-1; 10 bases fit TRBD2. The length of the CDR3 is 15 residues. Germline CDR1 and CDR2: SGHNT and YYREEE (reference sequence). With 6 bases clipped from V and 14 bases from J, the junction kept 17 bases outside the gene matches. CDR3 nucleotide sequence: TGTGCCAGCAACGCGGGACTAGCGACAGGTGGTGGGAAGTTCTTC. It encodes CASNAGLATGGGKFF.

This clone was counted only a few times. V is TRBV5-1 and J is TRBJ2-3; D is perhaps TRBD2 (6 bases). Germline assignment: CDR1 SGHRS and CDR2 YFSETQ. Deletions cut 4 bases from V and 5 bases from J, with 11 bases between. The CDR3 has 13 amino acids. The chain's CDR3 is CASSLGTLDTQYF. The CDR3 DNA reads TGCGCCAGCAGCCTCGGGACTTTAGATACGCAGTATTTT. Full variable domain (rest looked up from reference TRBV5-1 and TRBJ2-3): KAGVTQTPRYLIKTRGQQVTLSCSPISGHRSVSWYQQTPGQGLQFLFEYFSETQRNKGNFPGRFSGRQFSNSRSEMNVSTLELGDSALYLCASSLGTLDTQYFGPGTRLTVL.

This clone has just a few counts. The CDR3 nucleotides are TGCGCCAGCAGCTTGGAGTCTAGCGGGGCGGATACGCAGTATTTT. It translates to CASSLESSGADTQYF. This chain joins TRBV5-1 and TRBJ2-3; 9 positions match TRBD2. The V segment lost 0 bases and the J segment 6 bases; nucleotides outside the gene matches: 5. Germline CDR1 and CDR2: SGHRS and YFSETQ. The CDR3 loop spans 15 amino acids.

This clone was found a few times. This chain uses TRBV5-4 with TRBJ2-7, with D possibly called TRBD1 or TRBD2 (6 bases each). V gave up 1 base and J gave up 5 bases, with 13 bases separating them. The CDR3 spans 14 residues. CDR1 is SGHNT and CDR2 is YYREEE in the germline V gene (reference sequence). CDR3: CASSLRRGRNEQYF. As DNA, the CDR3 is TGTGCCAGCAGCTTGCGACGGGGGCGGAACGAGCAGTACTTC.

The rearrangement links TRBV2 to TRBJ2-1; D is ambiguous. V lost 0 bases and J 12 bases, leaving 6 bases between the germline ends. This CDR3 comprises 11 residues. Germline V gene data show CDR1 as SNHLY and CDR2 as FYNNEI. The CDR3 region has the DNA TGTGCCAGCAGTGAAGCCTCGGCGCAGTTCTTC. Residues: CASSEASAQFF.

The chain couples TRBV19 to TRBJ2-7, with 7 bases lining up with TRBD2. V was pared by 7 bases and J by 2 bases, with 11 bases of the junction left unmatched. Germline CDR1 reads LNHDA; CDR2 reads SQIVND (reference sequence). This CDR3 has 15 amino acids. CDR3 sequence (DNA): TGTGCCAGTACCGGGTCCGGGGGAGGGCCCTACGAGCAGTACTTC. Translated, it gives CASTGSGGGPYEQYF. Variable domain in full (rest from reference TRBV19 and TRBJ2-7): DGGITQSPKYLFRKEGQNVTLSCEQNLNHDAMYWYRQDPGQGLRLIYYSQIVNDFQKGDIAEGYSVSREKKESFPLTVTSAQKNPTAFYLCASTGSGGGPYEQYFGPGTRLTVT.

Comments on this clone: Other DNA sequences within the sample encode an identical CDR3. The V call is TRBV10-3, the J call TRBJ1-5; 8 bases line up with TRBD1. The junction had 4 bases not matched to a gene; V was cut back by 11 bases and J by 4 bases. The CDR3 length is 12 residues. CDR1 ENHRY and CDR2 SYGVKD come from the germline V gene. The CDR3 loop reads CASGQGNQPQHF. CDR3 DNA: TGTGCCTCTGGACAGGGTAATCAGCCCCAGCATTTT.

The chain recombines TRBV6-5 with TRBJ2-5; D perhaps matches TRBD1 (6 bases). Trimming took 2 bases from V and 7 from J, leaving 11 bases between them. This CDR3 has 13 amino acids. Germline CDR1 MNHEY, CDR2 SVGAGI. The CDR3 DNA is TGTGCCAGCAGTTACGGACAGAGAGGGACCCAGTACTTC. This sequence encodes CASSYGQRGTQYF.

This clone was detected only a few times. This chain joins TRBV5-4 and TRBJ2-5; TRBD2 matches at 13 bases. The CDR3 has 15 residues. Germline lookup yields CDR1 SGHNT and CDR2 YYREEE (reference sequence). V shed 3 bases and J 2 bases; nucleotides not matched to a gene: 1. The CDR3 spells CASSWGLAGQETQYF. CDR3 bases: TGTGCCAGCAGCTGGGGACTAGCGGGACAAGAGACCCAGTACTTC.

This clone was seen a handful of times. This rearrangement joins TRBV28 to TRBJ2-3; 12 positions match TRBD2. The CDR3 loop spans 15 amino acids. The trim removed 7 bases at V and 2 bases at J, leaving 4 bases unmatched. Germline CDR1 and CDR2: MDHEN and SYDVKM. CDR3 residues: CASTTSGGTTDTQYF. For the CDR3, the DNA is TGTGCCAGCACGACTAGCGGGGGAACCACAGATACGCAGTATTTT. Filled out from reference TRBV28 and TRBJ2-3, the complete variable domain reads DVKVTQSSRYLVKRTGEKVFLECVQDMDHENMFWYRQDPGLGLRLIYFSYDVKMKEKGDIPEGYSVSREKKERFSLILESASTNQTSMYLCASTTSGGTTDTQYFGPGTRLTVL.

Comments on this clone: At the DNA level, this CDR3 is encoded by other sequences in the same sample as well. This rearrangement joins TRBV7-2 to TRBJ2-3; no clear D. CDR1 and CDR2 (germline): SGHTA, FQGNSA. The CDR3 has 13 residues. The ends were cut back, 1 base at V and 4 bases at J, with 6 bases in the middle. The CDR3 DNA is TGTGCCAGCAGCTTAGTAAGGGCAGATACGCAGTATTTT. Amino acids: CASSLVRADTQYF.